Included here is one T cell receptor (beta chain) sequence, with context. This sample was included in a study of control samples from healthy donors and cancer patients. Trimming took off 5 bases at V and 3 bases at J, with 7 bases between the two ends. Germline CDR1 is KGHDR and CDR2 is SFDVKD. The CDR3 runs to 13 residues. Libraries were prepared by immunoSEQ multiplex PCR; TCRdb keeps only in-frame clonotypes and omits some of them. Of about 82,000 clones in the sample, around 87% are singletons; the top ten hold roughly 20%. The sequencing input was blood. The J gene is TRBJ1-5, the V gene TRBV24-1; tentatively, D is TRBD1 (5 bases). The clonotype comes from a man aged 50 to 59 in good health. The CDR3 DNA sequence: TGTGCCACCAGTGCACAGGCCAATCAGCCCCAGCATTTT. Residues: CATSAQANQPQHF.